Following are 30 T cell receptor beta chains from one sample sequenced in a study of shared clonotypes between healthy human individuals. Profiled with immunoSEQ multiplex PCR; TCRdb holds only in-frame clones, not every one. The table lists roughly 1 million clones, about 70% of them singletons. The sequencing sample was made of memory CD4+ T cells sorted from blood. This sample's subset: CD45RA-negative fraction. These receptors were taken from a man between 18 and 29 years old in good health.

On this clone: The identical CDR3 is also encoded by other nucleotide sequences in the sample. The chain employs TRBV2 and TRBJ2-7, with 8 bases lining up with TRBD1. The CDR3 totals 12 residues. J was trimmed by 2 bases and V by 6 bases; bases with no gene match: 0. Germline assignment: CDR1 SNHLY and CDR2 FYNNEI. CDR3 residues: CASRQGAYEQYF. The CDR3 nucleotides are TGTGCCAGCAGACAGGGGGCCTACGAGCAGTACTTC.

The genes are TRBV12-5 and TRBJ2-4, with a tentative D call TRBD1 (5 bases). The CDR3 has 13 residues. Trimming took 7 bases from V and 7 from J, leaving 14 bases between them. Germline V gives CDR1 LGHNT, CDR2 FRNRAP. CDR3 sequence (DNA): TGTGCTAGTGACTCCGAGACAGTGAACATTCAGTACTTC. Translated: CASDSETVNIQYF. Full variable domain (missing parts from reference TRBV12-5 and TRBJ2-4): DARVTQTPRHKVTEMGQEVTMRCQPILGHNTVFWYRQTMMQGLELLAYFRNRAPLDDSGMPKDRFSAEMPDATLATLKIQPSEPRDSAVYFCASDSETVNIQYFGAGTRLSVL.

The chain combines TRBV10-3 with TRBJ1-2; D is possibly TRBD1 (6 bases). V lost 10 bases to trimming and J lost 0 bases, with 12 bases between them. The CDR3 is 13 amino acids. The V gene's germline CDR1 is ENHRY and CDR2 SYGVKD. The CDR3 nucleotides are TGTGCCACGGAACAGGGACCTAACTATGGCTACACCTTC. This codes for CATEQGPNYGYTF.

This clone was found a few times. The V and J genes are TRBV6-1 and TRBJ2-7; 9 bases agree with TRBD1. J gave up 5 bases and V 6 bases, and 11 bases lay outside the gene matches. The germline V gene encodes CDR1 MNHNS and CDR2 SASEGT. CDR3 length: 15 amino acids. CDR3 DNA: TGTGCCAGCAGCACTGTATGGACAGGGGCCCACGAGCAGTACTTC. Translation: CASSTVWTGAHEQYF.

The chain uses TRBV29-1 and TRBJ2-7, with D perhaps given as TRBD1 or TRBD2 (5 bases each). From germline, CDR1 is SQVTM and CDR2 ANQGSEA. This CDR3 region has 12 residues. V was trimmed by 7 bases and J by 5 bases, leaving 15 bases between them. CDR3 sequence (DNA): TGCAGCGGGGGACCAAACCCCCACGAGCAGTACTTC. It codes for CSGGPNPHEQYF.

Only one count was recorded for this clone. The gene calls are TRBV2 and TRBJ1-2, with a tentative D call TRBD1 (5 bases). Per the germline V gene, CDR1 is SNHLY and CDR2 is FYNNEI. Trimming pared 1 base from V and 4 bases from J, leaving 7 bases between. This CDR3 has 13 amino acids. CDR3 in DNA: TGTGCCAGCAGTGAAGACAGGAGCTATGGCTACACCTTC. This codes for CASSEDRSYGYTF.

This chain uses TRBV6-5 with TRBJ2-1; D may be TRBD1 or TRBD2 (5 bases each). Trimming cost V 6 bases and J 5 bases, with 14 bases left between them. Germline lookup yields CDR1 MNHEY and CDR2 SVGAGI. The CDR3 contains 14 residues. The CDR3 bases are TGTGCCAGCAGCCCCTCGGGGCCGGACAATGAGCAGTTCTTC. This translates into CASSPSGPDNEQFF.

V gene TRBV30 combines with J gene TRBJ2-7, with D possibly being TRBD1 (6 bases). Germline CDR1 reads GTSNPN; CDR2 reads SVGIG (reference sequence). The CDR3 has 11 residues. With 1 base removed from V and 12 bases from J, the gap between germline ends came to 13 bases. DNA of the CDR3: TGTGCCTGGAGTGCCGGACAGCTAACGTACTTC. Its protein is CAWSAGQLTYF.

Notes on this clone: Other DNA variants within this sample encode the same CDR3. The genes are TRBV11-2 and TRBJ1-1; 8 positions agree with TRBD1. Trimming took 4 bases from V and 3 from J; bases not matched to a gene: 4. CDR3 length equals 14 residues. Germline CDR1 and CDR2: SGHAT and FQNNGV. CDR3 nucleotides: TGTGCCAGCAGCTCCCAGGGGGCGGACACTGAAGCTTTCTTT. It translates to CASSSQGADTEAFF.

The DNA of the CDR3 is TGTGCCAGTAGTATGGGGTTGCCGCCTCCCGCAGATACGCAGTATTTT. The encoded protein is CASSMGLPPPADTQYF. The chain combines TRBV19 with TRBJ2-3; D is ambiguous. This CDR3 is 16 amino acids long. Germline assignment: CDR1 LNHDA and CDR2 SQIVND (reference sequence). The V end was cut by 3 bases, the J end by 4 bases, with 17 bases between.

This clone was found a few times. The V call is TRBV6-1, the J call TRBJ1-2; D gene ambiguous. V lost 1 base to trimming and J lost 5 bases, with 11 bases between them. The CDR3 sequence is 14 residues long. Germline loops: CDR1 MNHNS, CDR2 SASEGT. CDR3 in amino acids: CASSEGGAWYGYTF. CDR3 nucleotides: TGTGCCAGCAGTGAAGGTGGAGCGTGGTATGGCTACACCTTC.

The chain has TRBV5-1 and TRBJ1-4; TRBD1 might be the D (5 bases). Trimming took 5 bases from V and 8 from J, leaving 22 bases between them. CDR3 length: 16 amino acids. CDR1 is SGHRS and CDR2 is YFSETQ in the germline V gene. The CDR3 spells CASRSTTKGTGEKLFF. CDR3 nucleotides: TGCGCCAGCAGATCCACAACAAAAGGGACGGGGGAAAAACTGTTTTTT. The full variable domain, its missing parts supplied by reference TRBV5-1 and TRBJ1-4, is KAGVTQTPRYLIKTRGQQVTLSCSPISGHRSVSWYQQTPGQGLQFLFEYFSETQRNKGNFPGRFSGRQFSNSRSEMNVSTLELGDSALYLCASRSTTKGTGEKLFFGSGTQLSVL.

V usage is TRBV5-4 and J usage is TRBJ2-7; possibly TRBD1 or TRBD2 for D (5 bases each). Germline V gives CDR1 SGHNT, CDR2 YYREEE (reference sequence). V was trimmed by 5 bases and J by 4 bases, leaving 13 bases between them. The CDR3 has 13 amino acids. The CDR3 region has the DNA TGTGCCAGCAGTCAGGGACGAGAATACGAGCAGTACTTC. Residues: CASSQGREYEQYF.

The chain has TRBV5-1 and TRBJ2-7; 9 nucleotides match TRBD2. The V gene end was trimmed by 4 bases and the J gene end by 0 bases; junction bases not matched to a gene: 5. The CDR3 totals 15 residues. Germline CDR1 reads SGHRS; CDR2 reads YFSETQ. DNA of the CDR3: TGCGCCAGCAGCCTCTGGACTAGCGCCTCCTACGAGCAGTACTTC. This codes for CASSLWTSASYEQYF.

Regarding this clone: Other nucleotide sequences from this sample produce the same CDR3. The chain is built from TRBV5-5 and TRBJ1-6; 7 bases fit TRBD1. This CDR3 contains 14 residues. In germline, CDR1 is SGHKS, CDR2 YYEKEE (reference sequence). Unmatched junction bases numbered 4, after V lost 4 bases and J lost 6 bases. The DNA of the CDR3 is TGTGCCAGCAGCCCCGACAGGGTTAATTCACCCCTCCACTTT. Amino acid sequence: CASSPDRVNSPLHF.

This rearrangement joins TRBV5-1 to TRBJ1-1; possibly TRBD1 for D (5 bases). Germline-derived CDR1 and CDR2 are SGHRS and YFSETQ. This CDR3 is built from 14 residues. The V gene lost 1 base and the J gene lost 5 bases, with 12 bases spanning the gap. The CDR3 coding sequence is TGCGCCAGCAGCTTGATAGGGTGGGGGACTGAAGCTTTCTTT. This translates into CASSLIGWGTEAFF.

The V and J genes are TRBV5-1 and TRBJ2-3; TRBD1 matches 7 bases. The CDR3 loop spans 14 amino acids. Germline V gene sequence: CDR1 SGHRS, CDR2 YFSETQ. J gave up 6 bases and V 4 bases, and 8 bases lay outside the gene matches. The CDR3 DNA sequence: TGCGCCAGCAGCGGTGGACAGGACATGGATACGCAGTATTTT. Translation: CASSGGQDMDTQYF.

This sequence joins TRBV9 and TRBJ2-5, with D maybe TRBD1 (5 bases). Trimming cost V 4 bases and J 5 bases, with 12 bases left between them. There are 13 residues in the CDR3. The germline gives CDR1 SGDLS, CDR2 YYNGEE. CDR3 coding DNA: TGTGCCAGCAGCCCACGATGGGGCGAGACCCAGTACTTC. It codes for CASSPRWGETQYF.

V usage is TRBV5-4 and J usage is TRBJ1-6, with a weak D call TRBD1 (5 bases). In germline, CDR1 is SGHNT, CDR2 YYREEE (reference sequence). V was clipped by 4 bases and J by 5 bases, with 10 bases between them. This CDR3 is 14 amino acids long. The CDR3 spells CASSPGLNNSPLHF. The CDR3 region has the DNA TGTGCCAGCAGCCCGGGACTGAATAATTCACCCCTCCACTTT.

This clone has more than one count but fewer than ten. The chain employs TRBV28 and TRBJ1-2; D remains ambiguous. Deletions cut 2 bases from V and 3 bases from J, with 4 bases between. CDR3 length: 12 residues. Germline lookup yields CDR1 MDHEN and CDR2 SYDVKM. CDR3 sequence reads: CASSLDDYGYTF. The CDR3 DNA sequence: TGTGCCAGCAGTTTAGATGACTATGGCTACACCTTC.

The CDR3, as DNA: TGTGCCAGCAGTGCCGACAGGGTCAAAGGCTACACCTTC. Translated, it gives CASSADRVKGYTF. The V and J genes are TRBV6-5 and TRBJ1-2, with 7 positions matching TRBD1. The CDR3 is 13 residues long. Germline V gives CDR1 MNHEY, CDR2 SVGAGI. Germline trimming cut 5 bases from V and 8 bases from J; bases unmatched to any gene: 8.

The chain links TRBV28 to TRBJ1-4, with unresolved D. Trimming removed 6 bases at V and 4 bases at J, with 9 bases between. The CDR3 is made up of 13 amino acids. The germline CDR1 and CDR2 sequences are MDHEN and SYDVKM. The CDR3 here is CASSRPFNEKLFF. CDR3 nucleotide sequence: TGTGCCAGCAGCCGTCCCTTTAATGAAAAACTGTTTTTT.

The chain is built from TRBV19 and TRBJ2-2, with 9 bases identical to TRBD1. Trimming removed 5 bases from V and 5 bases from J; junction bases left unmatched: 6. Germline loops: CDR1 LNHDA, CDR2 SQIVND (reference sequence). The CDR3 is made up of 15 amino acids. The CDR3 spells CASSEGQGRTGELFF. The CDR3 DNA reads TGTGCCAGTAGTGAGGGACAGGGTAGGACCGGGGAGCTGTTTTTT.

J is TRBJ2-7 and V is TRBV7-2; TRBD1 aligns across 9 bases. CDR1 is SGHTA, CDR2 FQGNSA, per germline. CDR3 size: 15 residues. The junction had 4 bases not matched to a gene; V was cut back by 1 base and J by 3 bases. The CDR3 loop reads CASSLVTDRGYEQYF. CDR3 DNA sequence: TGTGCCAGCAGCTTAGTGACGGACAGGGGCTACGAGCAGTACTTC.

The CDR3 loop is CASSEKRGSNEKLFF. In nucleotides, the CDR3 is TGTGCCAGCAGTGAAAAAAGGGGCAGTAATGAAAAACTGTTTTTT. The chain carries TRBV25-1 and TRBJ1-4, with D maybe TRBD1 (5 bases). V was cut by 2 bases and J by 4 bases, with 11 bases left in between. This CDR3 spans 15 amino acids. Germline V gene lookup returns CDR1 MGHDK and CDR2 SYGVNS.

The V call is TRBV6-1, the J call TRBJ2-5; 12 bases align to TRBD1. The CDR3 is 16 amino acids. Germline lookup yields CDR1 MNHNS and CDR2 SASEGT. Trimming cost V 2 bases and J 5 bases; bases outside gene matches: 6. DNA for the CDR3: TGTGCCAGCAGTGAACCCGGGACAGGGGGCCTGGAGACCCAGTACTTC. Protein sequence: CASSEPGTGGLETQYF.

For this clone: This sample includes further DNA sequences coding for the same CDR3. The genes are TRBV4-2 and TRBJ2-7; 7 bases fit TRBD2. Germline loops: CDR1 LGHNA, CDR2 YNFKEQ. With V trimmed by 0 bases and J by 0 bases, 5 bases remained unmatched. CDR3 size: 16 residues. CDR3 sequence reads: CASSQDLGGGSYEQYF. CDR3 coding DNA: TGTGCCAGCAGCCAAGATTTGGGGGGGGGCTCCTACGAGCAGTACTTC.

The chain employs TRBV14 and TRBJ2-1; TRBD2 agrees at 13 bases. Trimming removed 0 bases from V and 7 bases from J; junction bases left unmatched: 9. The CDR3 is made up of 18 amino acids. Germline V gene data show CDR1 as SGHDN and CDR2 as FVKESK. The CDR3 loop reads CASSQESTSGGNRNEQFF. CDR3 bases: TGTGCCAGCAGCCAAGAGTCGACTAGCGGGGGGAATCGGAATGAGCAGTTCTTC.

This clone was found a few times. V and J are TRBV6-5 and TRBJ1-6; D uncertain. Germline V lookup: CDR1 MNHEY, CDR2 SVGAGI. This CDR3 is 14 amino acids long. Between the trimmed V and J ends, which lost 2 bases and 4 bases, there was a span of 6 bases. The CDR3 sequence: CASSYTGYNSPLHF. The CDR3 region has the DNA TGTGCCAGCAGTTACACGGGTTATAATTCACCCCTCCACTTT.

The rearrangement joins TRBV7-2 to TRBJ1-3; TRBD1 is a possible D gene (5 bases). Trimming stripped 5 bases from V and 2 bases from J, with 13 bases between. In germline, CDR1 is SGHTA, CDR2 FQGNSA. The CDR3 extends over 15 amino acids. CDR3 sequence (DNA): TGTGCCAGCAGCCGGGGGGTGCAGACTGGAAACACCATATATTTT. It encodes CASSRGVQTGNTIYF.